These T cell receptor beta chains were read from a single sample in a study of T cells in Graves' hyperthyroidism and ophthalmopathy. MiXCR, applied by TCRdb to the multiplex PCR reads, yields one record per CDR3 protein. Counted here are some 510,000 distinct CDR3 sequences, 20% to 25% occurring once; the ten biggest clones make up approximately 26%. Sequencing was carried out using blood. These receptors all come from a man aged 18 to 35 with Graves' hyperthyroidism. The CDR3 runs from the conserved cysteine through the conserved F or W. A D gene is named only where the DNA matches it firmly. Rows may omit the clone size; those that give it use once, few, many or a size class.

d_call j_call clone_size v_call cdr3_length cdr3_nt cdr3_aa
TRBD1 TRBJ2-7 many TRBV4-1 13 TGCGCCAGCAGCCACCAGGGACAGTCCGAGCAGTACTTC CASSHQGQSEQYF
NA TRBJ1-1 NA TRBV7-8 14 TGTGCCAGCAGCCCCCGGGGGGACAACACTGAAGCTTTCTTT CASSPRGDNTEAFF
TRBD1 TRBJ1-5 many TRBV12-3/TRBV12-4 14 TGTGCCAGCAGTCCCGGGACAGATAATCAGCCCCAGCATTTT CASSPGTDNQPQHF
NA TRBJ2-7 many TRBV27 14 TGTGCCAGCAGTTTATCGTCCAGCCCCTACGAGCAGTACTTC CASSLSSSPYEQYF
NA TRBJ1-1 NA TRBV11-2 15 TGTGCCAGCAGCCTCTCAGGGATCTCAAACACTGAAGCTTTCTTT CASSLSGISNTEAFF
NA TRBJ2-7 few TRBV11-2 16 TGTGCCAGCAGCCACCCGGGGAGGGCAGGGGGACACGAGCAGTACTTC CASSHPGRAGGHEQYF
TRBD1 TRBJ2-4 NA TRBV29-1 13 TGCAGCGTTGCCAGGGGGAGAGGAGACATTCAGTACTTC CSVARGRGDIQYF
NA TRBJ1-5 many TRBV27 13 TGTGCCAGCAGTTTAAAGGGTGATCAGCCCCAGCATTTT CASSLKGDQPQHF
TRBD2 TRBJ2-7 many TRBV11-1 13 TGTGCCTCAGCGGGGGATCCGGTCTACGAGCAGTACTTC CASAGDPVYEQYF
TRBD1 TRBJ1-2 NA TRBV20-1 14 TGCAGTGCTACCCCAGGGGGCCTCGTCTATGGCTACACCTTC CSATPGGLVYGYTF
NA TRBJ2-7 NA TRBV12-3/TRBV12-4 13 TGTGCCAGCAGCGGAAATGGGGGTTACGAGCAGTACTTC CASSGNGGYEQYF
NA TRBJ2-7 NA TRBV20-1 15 TGCAGTGCTCAATCGGGGAGAACTTTCTCCTACGAGCAGTACTTC CSAQSGRTFSYEQYF
TRBD1 TRBJ1-5 many TRBV12-3/TRBV12-4 14 TGTGCCAGCAGTCCCGGACAGGACAATCAGCCCCAGCATTTT CASSPGQDNQPQHF
TRBD2 TRBJ2-7 many TRBV20-1 14 TGCAGTGCTTATACTAGCGGGGGGGCCTACGAGCAGTACTTC CSAYTSGGAYEQYF
NA TRBJ1-1 many TRBV6-2/TRBV6-3 17 TGTGCCAGCAGTTACCGGGGCAGAACCACCATGAACACTGAAGCTTTCTTT CASSYRGRTTMNTEAFF
NA TRBJ1-1 NA TRBV12-3/TRBV12-4 17 TGTGCCAGCAGTTTAGGCGAGTGGGAGGGATCGGGCACTGAAGCTTTCTTT CASSLGEWEGSGTEAFF
NA TRBJ2-7 NA TRBV12-3/TRBV12-4 16 TGTGCCAGCAGCTCAAACCCCCGACCGCTCTCCTACGAGCAGTACTTC CASSSNPRPLSYEQYF
NA TRBJ2-5 NA TRBV12-3/TRBV12-4 11 TGTGCCAGCAGTACCTTTTTAATTAGGTACTTC CASSTFLIRYF
NA TRBJ1-5 many TRBV12-3/TRBV12-4 14 TGTGCCAGCAGTTTATCGGACACGGATCAGCCCCAGCATTTT CASSLSDTDQPQHF
NA TRBJ2-2 NA TRBV27 14 TGTGCCAGCAGTTTAGAGGATGGCACCGGGGAGCTGTTTTTT CASSLEDGTGELFF